The clone carrying this T cell receptor beta chain was seen at least ten times. Localized lung adenocarcinoma, a non-small cell lung cancer, affected the donors. TCRdb passed the PCR reads through MiXCR, listing each CDR3 protein once. The table has some 23,000 distinct CDR3 sequences, almost 50% seen once; the top ten hold 45% to 60%. This entry is derived from a study of CD4 and CD8 cells across lung adenocarcinoma regions. CDR1 is SGHAT and CDR2 is FQNNGV in the germline V gene. The CDR3 spans 17 residues. V was pared by 5 bases and J by 4 bases, with 7 bases of the junction left unmatched. The sequence was collected from a male donor with lung adenocarcinoma. The CD4 and CD8 labels of this study may be unreliable. Sequencing input: CD8+ T cells from the center of a lung tumor. The chain is built from TRBV11-2 and TRBJ2-1; 14 nucleotides line up with TRBD2. DNA for the CDR3: TGTGCCAGCAGCCCGAGACTAGCGGGAGGGCGGTACAATGAGCAGTTCTTC. It specifies CASSPRLAGGRYNEQFF.